This TCR beta chain was recorded in a study of T cells in Graves' hyperthyroidism and ophthalmopathy. There were TCR beta CDR3 regions amplified from RNA transcripts. HTBI primers were used for first-round RT-PCR of the TCR CDR3. In TCRdb, the multiplex PCR reads were re-called with MiXCR into one record per CDR3 protein. This table has about 350,000 distinct CDR3 sequences, roughly 13% appearing once. Diagnosing involved the use of clinical symptoms, serum thyroxine and TRAb, thyroid ultrasound and orbital computed tomography. Isolation of PBMCs was performed on around 9.8 ml fresh peripheral blood. This clonotype showed up just a few times. The target antigen is unknown. Notes on the study in general: Classification by a 13 V-J model distinguished ophthalmopathy from stable hyperthyroidism. The model identified upcoming ophthalmopathy a median approximately six months ahead of onset.

Germline V gene data show CDR1 as LNHDA and CDR2 as SQIVND (reference sequence). The trim removed 8 bases at V and 8 bases at J, leaving 1 base unmatched. The CDR3 spans 13 residues. The genes are TRBV19 and TRBJ2-1; TRBD2 matches at 15 bases. The origin of this receptor is a woman in her twenties or thirties with Graves' hyperthyroidism. Sequencing used blood. The CDR3 bases are TGTGCCAGTGGACTAGCGGGAGGGGATGAGCAGTTCTTC. It encodes CASGLAGGDEQFF.